These 28 T cell receptor beta chains originate from one sample sequenced in a study of T cells in Graves' hyperthyroidism and ophthalmopathy. The CDR3 regions of TCR beta were amplified from RNA transcripts. RT-PCR in the first round (using the HTBI primer set) targeted the TCR CDR3. TCRdb reprocessed the multiplex PCR reads via MiXCR and lists one record per CDR3 protein. The sample contains some 350,000 distinct CDR3 sequences, approximately 13% of which appear only once. The sequenced material came from blood. The receptors shown here come from a woman between 40 and 50 years old with Graves' ophthalmopathy.

The gene calls are TRBV19 and TRBJ2-5, with a tentative D call TRBD1 (6 bases). Between the trimmed V and J ends, which lost 4 bases and 2 bases, there was a span of 17 bases. The CDR3 sequence is 16 residues long. Germline V CDR1 and CDR2: LNHDA, SQIVND (reference sequence). CDR3 DNA sequence: TGTGCCAGTAGTACTTGGACAGCCGTCGGACAAGAGACCCAGTACTTC. Encoded protein: CASSTWTAVGQETQYF.

The chain uses TRBV5-6 and TRBJ2-7, with TRBD2 as a possible D gene (5 bases). This CDR3 spans 14 amino acids. Germline lookup yields CDR1 SGHDT and CDR2 YYEEEE. Deletions cut 5 bases from V and 3 bases from J, with 15 bases between. CDR3 in amino acids: CASRLRGRYYEQYV. CDR3 bases: TGTGCCAGCAGGTTGAGAGGGCGTTACTACGAGCAGTACGTC.

The chain employs TRBV6-1 and TRBJ2-7; the D gene could be TRBD1 or TRBD2 (5 bases each). Between the trimmed V and J ends, which lost 7 bases and 3 bases, there was a span of 13 bases. Germline-derived CDR1 and CDR2 are MNHNS and SASEGT. This CDR3 has 13 residues. CDR3: CASKAGTLYEQYF. CDR3 sequence (DNA): TGTGCCAGCAAAGCAGGGACCCTCTACGAGCAGTACTTC.

The rearrangement joins TRBV2 to TRBJ2-5; 9 nucleotides align to TRBD1. The J segment lost 7 bases and the V segment lost 7 bases, leaving 16 bases of the junction unmatched. Germline CDR1 and CDR2: SNHLY and FYNNEI. The CDR3 has 16 amino acids. CDR3: CASTRDGTGIRGTQYF. In DNA, the CDR3 is TGTGCCAGCACGCGGGACGGGACAGGGATACGAGGGACCCAGTACTTC.

The CDR3 DNA reads as TGTGCCAGCAGCGGAGGACTAGCGGGAGGTACCGGGGAGCTGTTTTTT. Its protein is CASSGGLAGGTGELFF. The chain is built from TRBV7-9 and TRBJ2-2; 14 bases agree with TRBD2. The germline V gene encodes CDR1 SEHNR and CDR2 FQNEAQ (reference sequence). The CDR3 is 16 amino acids. V lost 5 bases, J lost 5 bases, and 4 bases stayed unmatched. Based on the CDR3 plus reference TRBV7-9 and TRBJ2-2, the full variable domain is DTGVSQNPRHKITKRGQNVTFRCDPISEHNRLYWYRQTLGQGPEFLTYFQNEAQLEKSRLLSDRFSAERPKGSFSTLEIQRTEQGDSAMYLCASSGGLAGGTGELFFGEGSRLTVL.

This clonotype has ten or more counts. This chain joins TRBV7-9 and TRBJ2-1; TRBD2 agrees at 11 bases. From germline, CDR1 is SEHNR and CDR2 FQNEAQ (reference sequence). The CDR3 is 16 amino acids. Losses at the gene ends were 5 bases for V and 7 bases for J; bases not matched to a gene: 10. The DNA for the CDR3 is TGTGCCAGCAGCCGTATACTAGCGGGAGTTATTAATGAGCAGTTCTTC. It yields the protein CASSRILAGVINEQFF. The entire variable domain, with the rest obtained from reference TRBV7-9 and TRBJ2-1, is as follows: DTGVSQNPRHKITKRGQNVTFRCDPISEHNRLYWYRQTLGQGPEFLTYFQNEAQLEKSRLLSDRFSAERPKGSFSTLEIQRTEQGDSAMYLCASSRILAGVINEQFFGPGTRLTVL.

The rearrangement links TRBV29-1 to TRBJ2-5; the match to TRBD2 covers 11 bases. Germline V gene lookup returns CDR1 SQVTM and CDR2 ANQGSEA. CDR3 length: 14 amino acids. The J segment lost 5 bases and the V segment lost 6 bases, leaving 8 bases of the junction unmatched. The CDR3 loop reads CSVPLAGVGETQYF. The DNA for the CDR3 is TGCAGCGTCCCACTAGCGGGGGTTGGGGAGACCCAGTACTTC.

This clonotype showed up many times. The V call is TRBV7-2, the J call TRBJ2-1; TRBD2 matches 11 bases. The V segment lost 5 bases and the J segment 6 bases; nucleotides outside the gene matches: 12. This CDR3 is built from 17 residues. Germline V lookup: CDR1 SGHTA, CDR2 FQGNSA. The CDR3 DNA reads TGTGCCAGCAGCCCCCGCGCGCTAGCGGGAGGTAGCAATGAGCAGTTCTTC. Amino acid sequence: CASSPRALAGGSNEQFF. Using reference TRBV7-2 and TRBJ2-1 for the parts outside the CDR3, the full variable domain is GAGVSQSPSNKVTEKGKDVELRCDPISGHTALYWYRQSLGQGLEFLIYFQGNSAPDKSGLPSDRFSAERTGGSVSTLTIQRTQQEDSAVYLCASSPRALAGGSNEQFFGPGTRLTVL.

V usage is TRBV6-1 and J usage is TRBJ1-1, with 9 bases fitting TRBD1. The CDR3 runs to 15 residues. Germline assignment: CDR1 MNHNS and CDR2 SASEGT. V shed 3 bases, J shed 4 bases, and the junction held 6 bases outside the gene matches. In DNA form, the CDR3 reads TGTGCCAGCAGTGACCCGGGACAGGGACTCACTGAAGCTTTCTTT. This codes for CASSDPGQGLTEAFF.

This clonotype was counted many times. This rearrangement joins TRBV7-2 to TRBJ2-1; 12 nucleotides align to TRBD2. V lost 4 bases to trimming and J lost 5 bases; unmatched junction nucleotides: 12. The CDR3 covers 18 residues. Germline lookup yields CDR1 SGHTA and CDR2 FQGNSA. The CDR3 DNA follows: TGTGCCAGCAGCTCCGGACTAGCGGGATGGTTCGGGCACAATGAGCAGTTCTTC. This translates into CASSSGLAGWFGHNEQFF.

This clonotype was recorded at least ten times. V gene TRBV27 combines with J gene TRBJ2-2; D call uncertain. CDR3 length: 13 residues. V was pared by 3 bases and J by 4 bases, with 6 bases between. Germline V gene sequence: CDR1 MNHEY, CDR2 SMNVEV (reference sequence). CDR3 DNA: TGTGCCAGCAGTTTCCGCCCCACCGGGGAGCTGTTTTTT. Protein product: CASSFRPTGELFF.

The V gene is TRBV5-1, the J gene TRBJ2-2; 7 bases match TRBD1. From germline, CDR1 is SGHRS and CDR2 YFSETQ. V was clipped by 0 bases and J by 2 bases; unmatched bases: 4. CDR3 length equals 16 residues. In DNA, the CDR3 is TGCGCCAGCAGCTTGGTTGGACAGGTCAACACCGGGGAGCTGTTTTTT. Translation gives CASSLVGQVNTGELFF.

The chain couples TRBV12-3 or TRBV12-4 to TRBJ2-7, with 7 bases identical to TRBD1. The ends lost 4 bases at V and 0 bases at J; junction bases unmatched: 6. The CDR3 runs 15 residues. For the CDR3, the DNA is TGTGCCAGCAGTTACCTGGACAGGTCCTCCTACGAGCAGTACTTC. This translates into CASSYLDRSSYEQYF.

This chain uses TRBV2 with TRBJ1-1; perhaps TRBD1 as D (5 bases). V was clipped by 3 bases and J by 1 base, with 24 bases between them. CDR3 length equals 19 residues. The germline V gene encodes CDR1 SNHLY and CDR2 FYNNEI. For the CDR3, the DNA is TGTGCCAGCAGTGACGGCCCCGGTCATTTCGGGAGGGGGAACACTGAAGCTTTCTTT. It specifies CASSDGPGHFGRGNTEAFF. The full variable domain, rest sourced from reference TRBV2 and TRBJ1-1, is EPEVTQTPSHQVTQMGQEVILRCVPISNHLYFYWYRQILGQKVEFLVSFYNNEISEKSEIFDDQFSVERPDGSNFTLKIRSTKLEDSAMYFCASSDGPGHFGRGNTEAFFGQGTRLTVV.

This clonotype was observed a handful of times. The chain recombines TRBV5-6 with TRBJ1-3; TRBD1 is a possible D gene (6 bases). V lost 3 bases and J lost 5, with 15 bases in between. CDR1 is SGHDT, CDR2 YYEEEE, per germline. The length of the CDR3 is 15 residues. The CDR3 coding sequence is TGTGCCAGCAGCTACACCGGGACACAGAGAAACACCATATATTTT. It encodes CASSYTGTQRNTIYF.

This clonotype was detected many times. J is TRBJ1-1 and V is TRBV5-8, with D uncertain. Trimming removed 0 bases from V and 4 bases from J, with 10 bases in between. CDR1 and CDR2 (germline): SGHTS, YDEGEE. The CDR3 contains 14 residues. CDR3 protein: CASSLEPWGTEAFF. Written as DNA, the CDR3 is TGTGCCAGCAGCTTGGAGCCTTGGGGCACTGAAGCTTTCTTT.

This clonotype was seen just once. This sequence may be a read error, since a much larger clone differs from it by one base. This CDR3 reads CASSLLPVSEQYF. The CDR3 bases are TGTGCCAGCAGCTTACTGCCTGTGAGTGAGCAGTACTTC. The chain combines TRBV5-5 with TRBJ2-7, with unresolved D. V lost 2 bases, J lost 7 bases, and 13 bases lay in between. Germline V gives CDR1 SGHKS, CDR2 YYEKEE (reference sequence). The CDR3 length is 13 residues.

The table lists this clonotype with many counts. The V and J genes are TRBV7-9 and TRBJ1-3; D is unresolved. V lost 3 bases, J lost 4 bases, and 10 bases lay in between. Germline V lookup: CDR1 SEHNR, CDR2 FQNEAQ (reference sequence). The CDR3 has 14 amino acids. The CDR3 here is CASSFPARGNTIYF. CDR3 in DNA: TGTGCCAGCAGCTTCCCGGCGCGGGGAAACACCATATATTTT. Complete variable domain (other parts from reference TRBV7-9 and TRBJ1-3): DTGVSQNPRHKITKRGQNVTFRCDPISEHNRLYWYRQTLGQGPEFLTYFQNEAQLEKSRLLSDRFSAERPKGSFSTLEIQRTEQGDSAMYLCASSFPARGNTIYFGEGSWLTVV.

The chain links TRBV20-1 to TRBJ2-5; 13 positions agree with TRBD2. Unmatched junction bases numbered 7, after V lost 6 bases and J lost 6 bases. This CDR3 is built from 14 residues. Per germline, CDR1 DFQATT and CDR2 SNEGSKA (reference sequence). CDR3 in DNA: TGCAGTGCCAAACTAGCGGGAGGGCGAAAGACCCAGTACTTC. Amino acid sequence: CSAKLAGGRKTQYF.

This clonotype was found many times. This chain links TRBV6-6 with TRBJ1-2; 8 bases fit TRBD1. V shed 2 bases, J shed 8 bases, and the junction held 13 bases outside the gene matches. Germline V gives CDR1 MNHNY, CDR2 SVGAGI (reference sequence). This CDR3 region has 16 residues. In DNA, the CDR3 is TGTGCCAGCAGTTACGGGGGCAGGGGGCTTTTGGGAGGCTACACCTTC. Protein product: CASSYGGRGLLGGYTF.

This clonotype appeared many times. The chain links TRBV12-3 or TRBV12-4 to TRBJ1-5; D is possibly TRBD1 (5 bases). CDR3 length equals 15 residues. V lost 6 bases and J 4 bases, leaving 16 bases between the germline ends. The CDR3: CASSPERGPNQPQHF. CDR3 nucleotides: TGTGCCAGCAGCCCCGAGCGGGGCCCTAATCAGCCCCAGCATTTT.

This clonotype appeared many times. This rearrangement joins TRBV3-1 to TRBJ1-1, with no clear D. Deletions cut 5 bases from V and 2 bases from J, with 12 bases between. CDR1 is LGHDT, CDR2 YNNKEL, per germline (reference sequence). The CDR3 runs 14 residues. The CDR3 spells CASSSPRGNTEAFF. The DNA of the CDR3 is TGTGCCAGCAGCTCGCCCCGGGGAAACACTGAAGCTTTCTTT.

This clonotype was picked up many times. The rearrangement uses TRBV24-1 and TRBJ1-4, with D possibly TRBD1 on 6 matching bases. This CDR3 is built from 13 residues. From germline, CDR1 is KGHDR and CDR2 SFDVKD. Deletions cut 5 bases from V and 11 bases from J, with 14 bases between. The CDR3 reads CATSAVAGAKLFF. CDR3 sequence (DNA): TGTGCCACCAGTGCCGTTGCGGGGGCTAAACTGTTTTTT.

This clonotype appeared many times. The rearrangement links TRBV2 to TRBJ2-7, with D maybe TRBD2 (5 bases). Germline V gene sequence: CDR1 SNHLY, CDR2 FYNNEI. The CDR3 totals 12 residues. V lost 6 bases, J lost 3 bases, and 9 bases lay in between. CDR3: CASSGDLYEQYF. The DNA of the CDR3 is TGTGCCAGCAGCGGGGATCTCTACGAGCAGTACTTC.

The chain is built from TRBV10-3 and TRBJ2-5; no clear D. The CDR3 runs 12 residues. Germline values: CDR1 ENHRY, CDR2 SYGVKD. Between the trimmed V and J ends, which lost 1 base and 4 bases, there was a span of 4 bases. CDR3 nucleotide sequence: TGTGCCATCAGTGAGTTTCGAGAGACCCAGTACTTC. This codes for CAISEFRETQYF.

There are many counts of this clonotype. V usage is TRBV20-1 and J usage is TRBJ1-2; no clear D. V was shortened by 3 bases and J by 8 bases, with 7 bases between the two germline ends. The germline V gene encodes CDR1 DFQATT and CDR2 SNEGSKA (reference sequence). CDR3 length: 10 amino acids. The chain's CDR3 is CSASHAGYTF. The CDR3 region has the DNA TGCAGTGCTAGCCACGCCGGCTACACCTTC.

In this sample, this clonotype turned up a few times. The rearrangement joins TRBV18 to TRBJ2-7, with D possibly matching TRBD1 (5 bases). Germline CDR1 and CDR2: KGHSH and LQKENI. This CDR3 contains 13 residues. The ends were cut back, 4 bases at V and 3 bases at J, with 10 bases in the middle. This CDR3 reads CASSRLRDYEQYF. CDR3 DNA: TGTGCCAGCTCACGGCTCAGGGACTACGAGCAGTACTTC.

This clonotype was found many times. The V and J genes are TRBV27 and TRBJ1-2; D perhaps matches TRBD1 (5 bases). Germline loops: CDR1 MNHEY, CDR2 SMNVEV (reference sequence). V was pared by 0 bases and J by 5 bases, with 7 bases between. This CDR3 is built from 13 residues. CDR3 sequence: CASSLSGGYGYTF. The CDR3, as DNA: TGTGCCAGCAGTTTATCCGGGGGGTATGGCTACACCTTC.